This T cell receptor beta chain was captured in a study of T cell repertoires in cytomegalovirus infection. For the study at large: HLA-C-restricted CMV epitopes, recently identified, and well-studied HLA-B-restricted ones were used by the study. From public TCR beta signatures came an indication of both CMV infection and matching HLA type.

TCRdb ran MiXCR on the reads and lists one entry per CDR3 protein. The sample shows about 71,000 distinct CDR3 sequences, around 20% of them seen only once. The CDR3 has 13 amino acids. CDR1 is MNHNS and CDR2 is SASEGT in the germline V gene. The V end lost 5 bases, the J end lost 4 bases, and 12 bases lay between the germline ends. As concerns this clonotype: Its matching antigen is unknown.

Study-wide results and caveats: Cumulative public TCR beta family frequency identified CMV carriers with the relevant HLA. HLA-C-restricted TCR beta clonotypes specific for CMV led the ex vivo response.

The sequence was obtained from a human donor in good health (CMV status not recorded). Some clones in this sample may be carry-over from other donors' samples. This chain links TRBV6-1 with TRBJ2-7, with D maybe TRBD1 (5 bases). The material sequenced was CD8+ T cells from cultured PBMCs, taken from culture after CMV antigen stimulation. CDR3 in amino acids: CASSWGGEYEQYF. The CDR3 DNA follows: TGTGCCAGCAGTTGGGGCGGAGAATACGAGCAGTACTTC.